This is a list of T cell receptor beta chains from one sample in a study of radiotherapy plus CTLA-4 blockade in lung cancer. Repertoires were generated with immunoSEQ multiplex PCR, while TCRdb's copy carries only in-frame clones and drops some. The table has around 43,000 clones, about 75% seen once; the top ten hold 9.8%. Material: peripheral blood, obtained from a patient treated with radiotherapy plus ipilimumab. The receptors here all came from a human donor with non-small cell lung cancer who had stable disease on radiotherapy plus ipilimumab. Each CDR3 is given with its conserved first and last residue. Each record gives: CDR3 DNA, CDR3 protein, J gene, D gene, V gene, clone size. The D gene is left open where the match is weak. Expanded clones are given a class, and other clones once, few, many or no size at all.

DNA: TGTGCCAGCAGTGTACAGGGGTCTCACACCGGGGAGCTGTTTTTT
CDR3: CASSVQGSHTGELFF
J: TRBJ2-2
D: TRBD1
V: TRBV2
size: .

DNA: TGTGCCAGCAGCTACGGGGGGGAGACCCAGTACTTC
CDR3: CASSYGGETQYF
J: TRBJ2-5
D: TRBD2
V: TRBV7-9
size: .

DNA: TGTGCCTGGAGTCCCTCGTCGGAAGCTTTCTTT
CDR3: CAWSPSSEAFF
J: TRBJ1-1
D: .
V: TRBV30
size: few

DNA: TGTGCCACTACCGGGACAGGGGCCGATTACGAGCAGTACTTC
CDR3: CATTGTGADYEQYF
J: TRBJ2-7
D: TRBD1
V: TRBV6-5
size: .

DNA: TGTGCCAGCAGTGTGACAGGGGGCGCAGCTAACTATGGCTACACCTTC
CDR3: CASSVTGGAANYGYTF
J: TRBJ1-2
D: TRBD1
V: TRBV6-4
size: .

DNA: TGTGCCAGCAGCCAGGGTCAAGTCTCTGGAAACACCATATATTTT
CDR3: CASSQGQVSGNTIYF
J: TRBJ1-3
D: .
V: TRBV6-6
size: .

DNA: TGTGCCAGCAGCTCGAGACCCCTGAGGTCCTACAATGAGCAGTTCTTC
CDR3: CASSSRPLRSYNEQFF
J: TRBJ2-1
D: .
V: TRBV9
size: .

DNA: TGTGCCAGCTCACCGGACATGGCCTCCTACAATGAGCAGTTCTTC
CDR3: CASSPDMASYNEQFF
J: TRBJ2-1
D: .
V: TRBV18
size: .

DNA: TGCAGTGCTAGAGGAGAAGAGACCCAGTACTTC
CDR3: CSARGEETQYF
J: TRBJ2-5
D: .
V: TRBV20-1
size: once

DNA: TGCGCCAGCAGTTGGGACAGGGAAACCTACGAGCAGTACTTC
CDR3: CASSWDRETYEQYF
J: TRBJ2-7
D: TRBD1
V: TRBV5-1
size: .

DNA: TGTGCCAGCAGCTACAGGGGCAATGAGCAGTTCTTC
CDR3: CASSYRGNEQFF
J: TRBJ2-1
D: TRBD1
V: TRBV5-5
size: .

DNA: TGCGCCAGCAGTCCGGAGGGCCTGAACACTGAAGCTTTCTTT
CDR3: CASSPEGLNTEAFF
J: TRBJ1-1
D: .
V: TRBV23-1
size: .

DNA: TGTGCCAGCAGACCTAACAGGGCGGATCAGCCCCAGCATTTT
CDR3: CASRPNRADQPQHF
J: TRBJ1-5
D: .
V: TRBV2
size: .

DNA: TGTGCTAGTGGGACAGGGGACGGGGCCAACGTCCTGACTTTC
CDR3: CASGTGDGANVLTF
J: TRBJ2-6
D: TRBD1
V: TRBV12-5
size: .

DNA: TGTGCCAGCAGCCCCACCGGATCGGGGAGAGACGACAATGAGCAGTTCTTC
CDR3: CASSPTGSGRDDNEQFF
J: TRBJ2-1
D: .
V: TRBV13
size: .

DNA: TGTGCCAGCAGTGAAGGGGGCCGGGCCCATGGCTACACCTTC
CDR3: CASSEGGRAHGYTF
J: TRBJ1-2
D: .
V: TRBV25-1
size: .

DNA: TGTGCCTGGAGCGAAGGGGCCGTCACAGATACGCAGTATTTT
CDR3: CAWSEGAVTDTQYF
J: TRBJ2-3
D: .
V: TRBV30
size: .